The present entry profiles one TCR beta chain with its context. This clonotype was seen a few times. Its antigen specificity is not known. The sample holds no much larger clone one base away, and base qualities are not on file. The library was built by means of multiplex PCR. The data were produced on an Illumina HiSeq 4000. TCR beta libraries were built with iRepertoire HTBI primers and Arm-PCR amplification of CDR3 regions. PCR products were gel purified before sequencing. Under the source paper's analysis protocol: Gene usage analysis of CDR3 amino acid clonotypes used the 60 to 75 TRBV and some 13 TRBJ segments found across samples. COPE and FqMerger were used to merge filtered high-quality paired reads into contigs. BLAST was used to align contigs to the IMGT TRBV, TRBD and TRBJ reference genes, and CDR3 was defined following IMGT. Clonotypes above 0.1% frequency were classified as highly expanded clones. Shannon entropy was used to measure repertoire diversity, and the Gini coefficient was used to measure V-J evenness. Clonotypes shared by more than one individual were considered public. TCRdb handled the public reads itself, with Q25 trimming in fastp and clone calling in MiXCR, and kept productive beta chains. Rows merge per CDR3 protein into single entries with the most common DNA and genes. TCRdb, not the original authors, processed these V and J calls. This sample gives fewer than 600,000 distinct CDR3 sequences in total; about 20% of them show up just once. About 12% of the sample is in the top ten clones.

The data originate from a study of regulatory T cells in long-lasting Graves disease (dated by TCRdb to the early 2020s). Context from the whole study: Persistent Graves' disease was defined as persistently positive TSH receptor autoantibodies together with antithyroid drug treatment for over 5 years. TCR sequencing covered 13 persistent and some 20 newly diagnosed Graves' disease patients, 33 samples in total. The study was registered as a clinical trial and conducted in China. Persistent Graves' disease patients were compared with newly diagnosed Graves' disease patients by peripheral blood TCR sequencing and RNA sequencing. In the clinical cohort, patients with persistent Graves' disease had used antithyroid drugs for an average of about 10 years.

The time point label for this specimen denotes: persistent/refractory GD, antithyroid drugs over 5 years with positive TRAb. RNA was extracted from PBMCs in TRIzol for both TCR sequencing and RNA sequencing. The diagnosis of Graves' disease was made according to American Thyroid Association guidelines. Recruitment of patients was carried out at an endocrinology department in Xi'an, China. Each patient gave about 9.1 milliliters of peripheral blood, collected in an EDTA anticoagulant tube. Ficoll Paque Plus density gradient separation was used to isolate PBMCs, and no further T cell sorting was done. An Agilent 2100 Bioanalyzer and agarose gel were used to check RNA quality, while a NanoDrop 2000 measured RNA concentration. General study outcomes and caveats: Peripheral blood alone was examined, since thyroid tissue, which constituted the primary lesion, could not be accessed. Sequencing and analysis were restricted to the TCR beta chain. Patients with persistent disease shared more public clonotypes (fewer than 3,000) than newly diagnosed patients did (roughly 970). Compared with newly diagnosed patients, patients with persistent Graves' disease had lower TCR Shannon entropy and fewer highly expanded clones, which suggests clonal expansion. Preferential use of TRBV28, TRBJ1-2 and TRBJ2-5 was observed in persistent disease, whereas TRBV20-1 and TRBJ2-1 were favored in newly diagnosed disease. The authors acknowledged the small sample size as a limitation that may reduce accuracy.

V loses 5 bases of germline sequence and J loses 1 base, and the interval between the two ends is 18 bases. The CDR3 goes from the cysteine to the phenylalanine over 17 residues. The retained sequence is limited to the CDR3, 51 bases, with the frame set at the first base. CDR1 MNHNS and CDR2 SASEGT were looked up in the germline V gene. The receptor chain draws on TRBV6-1 and TRBJ1-5; the D segment cannot be called with confidence. The sample was peripheral blood mononuclear cells (PBMCs), taken when the disease was refractory, from a patient treated with antithyroid drugs. The receptor was derived from a female donor with Graves disease. This receptor carries the CDR3 CASSPRIGGLSNQPQHF. The bases are TGTGCCAGCAGTCCCCGCATTGGAGGTTTAAGCAATCAGCCCCAGCATTTT.